This T cell receptor (beta chain) is drawn from a study of cytomegalovirus exposure and HLA in healthy donors. Overall study context: The 120 validation repertoires, a later analysis reported, used the same platform as the approximately 630 first-cohort repertoires.

Notes on this clone: Its antigen remains unidentified.

CDR3 length: 15 residues. V lost 5 bases, J lost 4 bases, and 17 bases lay in between. Per the germline V gene, CDR1 is MNHEY and CDR2 is SVGAGI. The study, taken as a whole, reports: A list of 150 or so TCR beta chains associated with cytomegalovirus was given. In vitro data verified a few CMV-associated chains as specific for CMV antigens. According to a subsequent analysis, TCR clusters from the first cohort were inclined to appear together in the 90 to 150 validation repertoires.

Sequencing used immunoSEQ multiplex PCR; TCRdb keeps in-frame clones, though not all of them. The data hold 150,000 to 200,000 clones, with about 85% observed a single time. The chain links TRBV6-5 to TRBJ2-5; TRBD1 might be the D (6 bases). The sequenced sample was PBMCs. The TCR was taken from a young man in good health and CMV-seropositive. CDR3 in amino acids: CASSRTGFEGETQYF. CDR3 DNA sequence: TGTGCCAGCAGTAGAACAGGGTTCGAGGGAGAGACCCAGTACTTC.